This T cell receptor beta chain was found in a study of prognosis after radiotherapy for stage I lung cancer. Study as a whole: None of the patients had concurrent treatment alongside stereotactic body radiotherapy. Study outcomes and limitations: Before stereotactic body radiation therapy the median unique TCR clone count was some 9,900, and afterwards it fell to almost 7,000.

This clonotype was recorded at least ten times. Antigen unknown. The CDR3 spans 13 residues. The V and J ends lost 8 bases and 0 bases, in that order; junction bases with no gene match: 3. CDR1 MNHNS and CDR2 SASEGT come from the germline V gene. Genomic DNA was the source, and TCR beta CDR3 was amplified from it by two-round multiplex PCR. Primers specific to each TRBV and TRBJ gene drove first-round PCR. As the PCR entered its second round, universal primers were used. In TCRdb, the multiplex PCR reads were re-called with MiXCR into one record per CDR3 protein. The table shows about 17,000 distinct CDR3 sequences, with about 18% occurring only once.

This clonotype was sampled from a donor aged 50 or older with non-small cell lung cancer. This sequence joins TRBV6-1 and TRBJ2-7, with 8 bases identical to TRBD2. The sample was PBMCs, taken before or after stereotactic body radiation therapy (not recorded which). The CDR3 region is CASFSGNSYEQYF. The CDR3 coding sequence is TGTGCCAGCTTTAGCGGGAACTCCTACGAGCAGTACTTC.